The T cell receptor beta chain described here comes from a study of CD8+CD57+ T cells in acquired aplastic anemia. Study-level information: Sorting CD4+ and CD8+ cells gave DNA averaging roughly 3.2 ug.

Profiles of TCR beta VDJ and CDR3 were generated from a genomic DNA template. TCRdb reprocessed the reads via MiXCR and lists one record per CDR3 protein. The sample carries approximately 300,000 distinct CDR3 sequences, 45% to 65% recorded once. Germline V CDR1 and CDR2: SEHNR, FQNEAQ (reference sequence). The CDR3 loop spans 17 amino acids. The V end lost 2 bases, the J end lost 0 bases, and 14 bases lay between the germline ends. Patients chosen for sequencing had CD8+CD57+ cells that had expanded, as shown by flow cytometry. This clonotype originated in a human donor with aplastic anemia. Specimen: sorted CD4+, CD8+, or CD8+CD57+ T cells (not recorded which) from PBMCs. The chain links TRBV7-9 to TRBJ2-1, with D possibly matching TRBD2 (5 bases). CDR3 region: CASSLLALGSSYNEQFF. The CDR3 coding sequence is TGTGCCAGCAGCTTATTGGCTCTGGGGAGCTCCTACAATGAGCAGTTCTTC.